The 18 T cell receptor beta chains reported below all come from one sample, sequenced in a study of CD8 T cells in Susac syndrome. The RNA, about 0.5 to 1 ug, was put through reverse transcription using random hexamers. MiXCR was run by TCRdb on the immunoSEQ multiplex PCR reads, yielding one entry per CDR3 protein. The sample consists of approximately 83,000 distinct CDR3 sequences, 94% of them appearing once. The sample comprised CD8+ T cells from PBMCs. The receptor source for this set is a human donor with Susac syndrome.

The V and J genes are TRBV4-3 and TRBJ2-7, with D unclear. The CDR3 has 14 residues. V lost 0 bases to trimming and J lost 3 bases, with 9 bases between them. Germline assignment: CDR1 LGHNA and CDR2 YSLEER. CDR3: CASSQDEMGYEQYF. CDR3 sequence (DNA): TGCGCCAGCAGCCAAGATGAAATGGGCTACGAGCAGTACTTC.

V usage is TRBV29-1 and J usage is TRBJ2-4; 7 bases are shared with TRBD1. This CDR3 has 15 residues. After removal of 6 bases from V and 8 bases from J, the junction contained 16 bases not matched to a gene. Germline CDR1 SQVTM, CDR2 ANQGSEA. CDR3 protein: CSVGTGVGGIDIQYF. The CDR3 region has the DNA TGCAGCGTCGGTACAGGGGTCGGTGGTATAGACATTCAGTACTTC.

The V and J genes are TRBV29-1 and TRBJ2-5; D remains ambiguous. Trimming took off 6 bases at V and 0 bases at J, with 14 bases between the two ends. CDR1 and CDR2 from the germline V gene are SQVTM and ANQGSEA. CDR3 length: 14 amino acids. In DNA, the CDR3 is TGCAGCGTACACCCCGAGAATAACCAAGAGACCCAGTACTTC. Amino acids: CSVHPENNQETQYF.

The chain couples TRBV7-2 to TRBJ1-2; D possibly corresponds to TRBD1 (5 bases). Germline V lookup: CDR1 SGHTA, CDR2 FQGNSA. Trimming took off 5 bases at V and 3 bases at J, with 13 bases between the two ends. The CDR3 contains 14 residues. The CDR3 reads CASSPGRDYYGYTF. Written as DNA, the CDR3 is TGTGCCAGCAGCCCTGGACGGGACTACTATGGCTACACCTTC.

The chain is built from TRBV5-1 and TRBJ2-7; maybe TRBD2 (6 bases). This CDR3 has 12 residues. V dropped 3 bases and J dropped 3 bases, with 7 bases sitting between them. From germline, CDR1 is SGHRS and CDR2 YFSETQ. CDR3 DNA: TGCGCCAGCAGCTCGGGGGTCTACGAGCAGTACTTC. Translation: CASSSGVYEQYF.

A few counts support this clonotype. CDR3 coding DNA: TGTGCCAGCAGTTTGGCCTCAGGGAGCTACGAGCAGTACTTC. It translates to CASSLASGSYEQYF. The V call is TRBV27, the J call TRBJ2-7, with D perhaps matching TRBD1 or TRBD2 (5 bases each). V was cut by 3 bases and J by 3 bases, with 12 bases left in between. The CDR3 totals 14 residues. CDR1 MNHEY and CDR2 SMNVEV come from the germline V gene (reference sequence).

V gene TRBV7-9 combines with J gene TRBJ2-7, with a weak D call TRBD2 (5 bases). This CDR3 is 14 amino acids long. Looked up from germline, CDR1 is SEHNR and CDR2 is FQNEAQ (reference sequence). V was cut by 2 bases and J by 2 bases, with 10 bases left in between. CDR3 bases: TGTGCCAGCAGCTTATCGGGGTCGGCCTACGAGCAGTACTTC. This translates into CASSLSGSAYEQYF.

This clonotype was recorded only once. The chain uses TRBV20-1 and TRBJ2-3; D may be TRBD2 (5 bases). The CDR3 totals 8 residues. V lost 5 bases to trimming and J lost 12 bases, with 6 bases between them. CDR1 and CDR2 from the germline V gene are DFQATT and SNEGSKA (reference sequence). CDR3 sequence: CSAPGQYF. DNA for the CDR3: TGCAGTGCTCCGGGACAGTATTTT.

The chain joins TRBV13 to TRBJ1-2; D is unresolved. In germline, CDR1 is PRHDT, CDR2 FYEKMQ (reference sequence). The CDR3 loop spans 14 amino acids. Trimming cost V 5 bases and J 8 bases, with 18 bases left between them. The CDR3 protein is CASSPSPWDRGYTF. Written as DNA, the CDR3 is TGTGCCAGCAGCCCCAGCCCGTGGGATAGGGGCTACACCTTC.

The chain couples TRBV29-1 to TRBJ2-3, with D unresolved. The CDR3 has 13 residues. CDR1 is SQVTM, CDR2 ANQGSEA, per germline. Trimming removed 3 bases from V and 0 bases from J, with 7 bases in between. The CDR3 DNA is TGCAGCGTTGATCGTGGGAGCACAGATACGCAGTATTTT. It is translated as CSVDRGSTDTQYF.

The chain joins TRBV7-2 to TRBJ2-3; 8 bases match TRBD2. Germline assignment: CDR1 SGHTA and CDR2 FQGNSA. V lost 8 bases, J lost 1 base, and 14 bases stayed unmatched. There are 17 residues in the CDR3. The CDR3 DNA reads as TGTGCCAGCGGCCTAATTGTTGGTAGCGGGGGCACAGATACGCAGTATTTT. Translating it yields CASGLIVGSGGTDTQYF. The full variable domain, its missing parts supplied by reference TRBV7-2 and TRBJ2-3, is GAGVSQSPSNKVTEKGKDVELRCDPISGHTALYWYRQSLGQGLEFLIYFQGNSAPDKSGLPSDRFSAERTGGSVSTLTIQRTQQEDSAVYLCASGLIVGSGGTDTQYFGPGTRLTVL.

This CDR3 is CAIRPLLAGHTDTQYF. In nucleotides, the CDR3 is TGTGCCATCAGACCCCTTCTAGCGGGACACACAGATACGCAGTATTTT. The chain couples TRBV10-3 to TRBJ2-3, with 9 bases that match TRBD2. Germline lookup yields CDR1 ENHRY and CDR2 SYGVKD. This CDR3 spans 16 amino acids. V was pared by 6 bases and J by 2 bases, with 9 bases of the junction left unmatched.

This chain joins TRBV5-6 and TRBJ2-2; D remains ambiguous. V was pared by 1 base and J by 6 bases, with 7 bases between. The CDR3 length is 13 residues. CDR1 is SGHDT and CDR2 is YYEEEE in the germline V gene. CDR3 loop: CASSLMDPGELFF. CDR3 DNA sequence: TGTGCCAGCAGCTTGATGGACCCCGGGGAGCTGTTTTTT.

This clonotype has a single count. The V call is TRBV7-9, the J call TRBJ1-2; D possibly corresponds to TRBD1 (5 bases). V was pared by 5 bases and J by 4 bases, with 11 bases between. The germline V gene encodes CDR1 SEHNR and CDR2 FQNEAQ (reference sequence). The CDR3 length is 13 residues. The CDR3 here is CASSPQVRYGYTF. CDR3 coding DNA: TGTGCCAGCAGCCCACAGGTTCGCTATGGCTACACCTTC.

V is TRBV12-3 or TRBV12-4 and J is TRBJ1-4, with D hard to call. Trimming removed 5 bases from V and 3 bases from J, with 13 bases in between. The CDR3 totals 15 residues. The CDR3 nucleotides are TGTGCCAGCAGTCCGGAGGGTACTCCTAATGAAAAACTGTTTTTT. This translates into CASSPEGTPNEKLFF.

This sequence joins TRBV5-6 and TRBJ2-2; TRBD1 or TRBD2 may be the D gene (5 bases each). The length of the CDR3 is 12 residues. The germline V gene has CDR1 SGHDT and CDR2 YYEEEE. Trimming pared 1 base from V and 13 bases from J, leaving 11 bases between. The CDR3 bases are TGTGCCAGCAGCTTGATTAGCGACAGGCTGTTTTTT. Its translation is CASSLISDRLFF.

The CDR3, as DNA: TGTGCCAGCCGGGGACTAGCGGAGTACGAGCAGTACTTC. Its translation is CASRGLAEYEQYF. The V and J genes are TRBV12-3 or TRBV12-4 and TRBJ2-7; the match to TRBD2 covers 11 bases. V was clipped by 8 bases and J by 4 bases; unmatched bases: 4. The CDR3 totals 13 residues.

V usage is TRBV11-3 and J usage is TRBJ2-2; D is ambiguous. Between the trimmed V and J ends, which lost 3 bases and 0 bases, there was a span of 11 bases. Looked up from germline, CDR1 is SGHNT and CDR2 is YENEEA. This CDR3 is built from 16 residues. This chain's CDR3 is CASSFASYSNTGELFF. The CDR3 DNA is TGTGCCAGCAGCTTCGCCAGTTACTCGAACACCGGGGAGCTGTTTTTT.